This T cell receptor (beta chain) was recorded in a study of blood T cell repertoires in COVID-19. About the study: From T cells, B-cell-depleted T cells, or PBMCs came the material, which was cDNA or gDNA.

After removal of 2 bases from V and 5 bases from J, the junction contained 8 bases not matched to a gene. Germline CDR1 is KGHSH and CDR2 is LQKENI. The CDR3 consists of 15 residues. Data came from immunoSEQ multiplex PCR; TCRdb stores just in-frame clones and leaves some out. This sample carries 200,000 to 250,000 clones, around 82% of them seen once, and the ten largest clones take 7.2%. Sequencing used peripheral blood. This chain uses TRBV18 with TRBJ1-1, with TRBD1 identical over 7 bases. The clonotype originates from a woman in her 70s with acute or convalescent COVID-19. The CDR3 loop reads CASSPSSAGGTEAFF. CDR3 nucleotides: TGTGCCAGCTCACCATCTAGCGCAGGGGGTACTGAAGCTTTCTTT.